The 16 T cell receptor beta chains in this list originate from one sample, sequenced in a study of T cells in Graves' hyperthyroidism and ophthalmopathy. The investigators amplified TCR beta CDR3 regions from RNA transcripts. A set of HTBI primers served as the primers for a first-round RT-PCR of the TCR CDR3. TCRdb itself ran the multiplex PCR reads through MiXCR, one entry per CDR3 protein. The sample contains 400,000 to 600,000 distinct CDR3 sequences, under 25% of which appear only once. Sequencing used blood. The receptor set was obtained from a young man with Graves' hyperthyroidism.

The sample holds many counts of this clonotype. The chain couples TRBV2 to TRBJ1-2; D is undetermined. The CDR3 is made up of 18 amino acids. V shed 2 bases and J shed 4 bases, with 23 bases lying between them. Germline V gene sequence: CDR1 SNHLY, CDR2 FYNNEI. The CDR3, as DNA: TGTGCCAGCAGTGAATTCGACCCACCGGGTGGGTCGGTCTATGGCTACACCTTC. Translation: CASSEFDPPGGSVYGYTF.

V and J are TRBV28 and TRBJ1-2; unclear D gene. The CDR3 has 13 residues. CDR1 MDHEN and CDR2 SYDVKM come from the germline V gene. V was clipped by 11 bases and J by 2 bases, with 15 bases between them. CDR3 sequence: CAAKKPGNYGYTF. In DNA, the CDR3 is TGTGCCGCGAAAAAGCCGGGGAACTATGGCTACACCTTC.

The CDR3 loop is CASSEGRAYYGYTF. The CDR3, as DNA: TGTGCCAGCAGCGAGGGCCGGGCCTATTATGGCTACACCTTC. The chain recombines TRBV9 with TRBJ1-2; D remains unclear. The CDR3 length is 14 residues. Germline values: CDR1 SGDLS, CDR2 YYNGEE. Deletions cut 3 bases from V and 5 bases from J, with 14 bases between.

This clonotype showed up many times. The chain links TRBV5-1 to TRBJ2-5; no reliable D call. Trimming pared 4 bases from V and 4 bases from J, leaving 11 bases between. The length of the CDR3 is 13 residues. Germline-derived CDR1 and CDR2 are SGHRS and YFSETQ. The CDR3 nucleotides are TGCGCCAGCAGCGTACAAGACGGAGAGACCCAGTACTTC. This gives the protein CASSVQDGETQYF.

The sample holds many counts of this clonotype. V usage is TRBV12-3 or TRBV12-4 and J usage is TRBJ2-5, with TRBD2 matching over 11 bases. V lost 4 bases, J lost 0 bases, and 1 base stayed unmatched. The CDR3 contains 15 residues. DNA of the CDR3: TGTGCCAGCAGTTCGGGACTAGCGGACCAAGAGACCCAGTACTTC. Residues: CASSSGLADQETQYF.

This clonotype was counted many times. The chain recombines TRBV2 with TRBJ1-1, with a weak D call TRBD1 (5 bases). Germline CDR1 reads SNHLY; CDR2 reads FYNNEI. V was trimmed by 8 bases and J by 0 bases, leaving 10 bases between them. CDR3 size: 13 residues. The CDR3 region is CASFQGVNTEAFF. CDR3 nucleotide sequence: TGTGCCAGCTTTCAGGGAGTGAACACTGAAGCTTTCTTT.

The rearrangement joins TRBV28 to TRBJ2-5; TRBD1 matches at 7 bases. The V and J ends lost 5 bases and 2 bases, in that order; junction bases with no gene match: 11. The CDR3 length is 16 residues. Germline V gene data show CDR1 as MDHEN and CDR2 as SYDVKM. CDR3 sequence (DNA): TGTGCCAGCAGTCCGCGACAGGGTGGGGTGCAAGAGACCCAGTACTTC. Translated, it gives CASSPRQGGVQETQYF. The full variable domain, with the rest looked up from reference TRBV28 and TRBJ2-5, is DVKVTQSSRYLVKRTGEKVFLECVQDMDHENMFWYRQDPGLGLRLIYFSYDVKMKEKGDIPEGYSVSREKKERFSLILESASTNQTSMYLCASSPRQGGVQETQYFGPGTRLLVL.

V gene TRBV16 combines with J gene TRBJ2-7; D might be TRBD1 or TRBD2, each matching 6 bases. Trimming stripped 2 bases from V and 5 bases from J, with 19 bases between. Looked up from germline, CDR1 is KGHSY and CDR2 is FQNENV. The CDR3 runs 16 residues. CDR3 in amino acids: CASSQMAWGAVNEQYF. In DNA, the CDR3 is TGTGCCAGCAGCCAAATGGCGTGGGGGGCCGTGAACGAGCAGTACTTC. The full variable domain, in which reference TRBV16 and TRBJ2-7 provide the parts outside the CDR3, is GEEVAQTPKHLVRGEGQKAKLYCAPIKGHSYVFWYQQVLKNEFKFLISFQNENVFDETGMPKERFSAKCLPNSPCSLEIQATKLEDSAVYFCASSQMAWGAVNEQYFGPGTRLTVT.

This clonotype appeared many times. The chain carries TRBV20-1 and TRBJ1-5, with 7 bases fitting TRBD1. V lost 8 bases and J lost 7; bases outside the gene matches: 14. This CDR3 has 14 amino acids. Per germline, CDR1 DFQATT and CDR2 SNEGSKA (reference sequence). The CDR3 here is CSLSRGSVRQPQHF. DNA of the CDR3: TGCAGTCTAAGCAGGGGGTCGGTTCGGCAGCCCCAGCATTTT.

V gene TRBV19 combines with J gene TRBJ1-2; D perhaps matches TRBD1 (5 bases). This CDR3 is 12 amino acids long. Trimming left V 10 bases short and J 0 bases short, with 9 bases between. CDR1 LNHDA and CDR2 SQIVND come from the germline V gene (reference sequence). CDR3 DNA: TGTGCCACTACGACAGCTAACTATGGCTACACCTTC. Amino acids: CATTTANYGYTF.

This clonotype was counted ten times or more. This chain uses TRBV30 with TRBJ1-5, with D perhaps matching TRBD1 (5 bases). V was trimmed by 4 bases and J by 2 bases, leaving 12 bases between them. In germline, CDR1 is GTSNPN, CDR2 SVGIG (reference sequence). This CDR3 spans 14 amino acids. The CDR3 is CAWTRGAGNQPQHF. The CDR3, as DNA: TGTGCCTGGACGAGAGGGGCCGGCAATCAGCCCCAGCATTTT.

The sample holds many counts of this clonotype. At one of its ends the junction is not consistent with the germline gene, which may arise from a read error. The chain uses TRBV6-1 and TRBJ1-2, with 10 positions matching TRBD1. Germline lookup yields CDR1 MNHNS and CDR2 SASEGT. The CDR3 totals 14 residues. The CDR3 loop reads CASRSRDRGYGHTF. As DNA, the CDR3 is TGTGCCAGCAGATCCCGGGACAGGGGCTATGGCCACACCTTC.

The sample holds a few counts of this clonotype. CDR3 DNA: TGTGCCAGCAGCCCATTAGCGGGAGGGCCGGGAGAGACCCAGTACTTC. This translates into CASSPLAGGPGETQYF. The chain combines TRBV11-2 with TRBJ2-5; 11 bases fit TRBD2. CDR1 is SGHAT and CDR2 is FQNNGV in the germline V gene. This CDR3 contains 16 residues. Germline trimming cut 5 bases from V and 4 bases from J; bases unmatched to any gene: 9.

V gene TRBV7-2 combines with J gene TRBJ1-1; 8 nucleotides align to TRBD1. The length of the CDR3 is 14 residues. CDR1 SGHTA and CDR2 FQGNSA come from the germline V gene. The V and J ends lost 6 bases and 7 bases, in that order; junction bases with no gene match: 10. CDR3 residues: CASRLDQGAGEAFF. Written as DNA, the CDR3 is TGTGCCAGCAGACTAGACCAGGGGGCTGGTGAAGCTTTCTTT.

The chain is built from TRBV6-5 and TRBJ1-1, with D unresolved. Trimming stripped 3 bases from V and 6 bases from J, with 11 bases between. The CDR3 length is 13 residues. From germline, CDR1 is MNHEY and CDR2 SVGAGI. The CDR3 here is CASSYGLRAEAFF. The DNA of the CDR3 is TGTGCCAGCAGTTATGGGTTGAGGGCTGAAGCTTTCTTT.

The rearrangement links TRBV7-3 to TRBJ2-5; D possibly corresponds to TRBD2 (5 bases). The CDR3 covers 14 residues. The germline V gene has CDR1 SGHTA and CDR2 FQGTGA. Trimming shortened V by 2 bases and J by 5 bases, and 12 bases separated the two germline ends. CDR3 DNA sequence: TGTGCCAGCAGCTTATTTGCGGGCGGGGAGACCCAGTACTTC. Its translation is CASSLFAGGETQYF.